A selection of T cell receptor beta chains follows, all from one sample in a study of cytomegalovirus exposure and HLA in healthy donors. Using immunoSEQ multiplex PCR, the repertoire was profiled, and TCRdb retains in-frame clones only, with some absent. The data hold about 140,000 clones, with 77% observed a single time. The sample comprised PBMCs. The receptors stem from a female donor in good health and CMV-seronegative. Both conserved end residues are part of each CDR3. The D gene is left open where the match is weak. The size field is filled for only some rows; it gives once, few, many or a size class.

TRBJ2-3 | TRBV30 | . | . | CAWSHKDTQYF | TGTGCCTGGAGTCACAAAGATACGCAGTATTTT
TRBJ2-3 | TRBV9 | . | TRBD1 | CASSRRIQGSDTQYF | TGTGCCAGCAGTAGAAGAATACAGGGGTCAGATACGCAGTATTTT
TRBJ2-3 | TRBV2 | . | TRBD2 | CASSGLAGKGWTDTQYF | TGTGCCAGCAGTGGACTAGCGGGAAAGGGGTGGACAGATACGCAGTATTTT
TRBJ2-1 | TRBV7-3 | . | TRBD2 | CASSPASGYNEQFF | TGTGCCAGCAGCCCGGCTAGCGGATACAATGAGCAGTTCTTC
TRBJ1-1 | TRBV5-4 | . | . | CASSLGGGMNTEAFF | TGTGCCAGCAGCTTGGGGGGGGGCATGAACACTGAAGCTTTCTTT
TRBJ2-7 | TRBV5-1 | . | TRBD1 | CASSAPPGQGLLGRDEQYF | TGCGCCAGCAGCGCTCCTCCGGGACAGGGGCTTTTGGGGCGTGACGAGCAGTACTTC
TRBJ2-7 | TRBV4-2 | . | TRBD2 | CASSEAGSPREQYF | TGTGCCAGCAGTGAAGCGGGGTCGCCTCGGGAGCAGTACTTC
TRBJ1-6 | TRBV6-4 | . | TRBD1 | CASSDGPGTGGIHGNSPLHF | TGTGCCAGCAGTGACGGCCCCGGAACAGGGGGGATTCATGGCAATTCACCCCTCCACTTT
TRBJ2-1 | TRBV7-3 | . | . | CASSLTQDREGEQFF | TGTGCCAGCAGCTTAACTCAGGACAGGGAGGGCGAGCAGTTCTTC
TRBJ1-4 | TRBV6-5 | . | TRBD1 | CASSLGQTTNEKLFF | TGTGCCAGCAGTTTGGGACAGACAACTAATGAAAAACTGTTTTTT
TRBJ2-7 | TRBV5-6 | . | . | CASRSNEQYF | TGTGCCAGTCGGTCAAACGAGCAGTACTTC
TRBJ2-3 | TRBV28 | . | TRBD2 | CASSLGAGGLWDTQYF | TGTGCCAGCAGTTTAGGAGCGGGAGGTCTTTGGGATACGCAGTATTTT
TRBJ2-7 | TRBV7-2 | . | . | CASSPTRGSSYEQYF | TGTGCCAGCAGCCCTACCCGGGGGAGCTCCTACGAGCAGTACTTC
TRBJ1-1 | TRBV9 | . | TRBD1 | CASSAPGGQGLNTEAFF | TGTGCCAGCAGTGCCCCTGGAGGACAGGGATTGAACACTGAAGCTTTCTTT
TRBJ1-2 | TRBV2 | . | . | CASITGRNYGYTF | TGTGCCAGCATAACAGGGAGAAACTATGGCTACACCTTC
TRBJ1-2 | TRBV10-1 | . | . | CASSPGQGRGYTF | TGCGCCAGCAGTCCGGGACAAGGTCGTGGCTACACCTTC
TRBJ1-4 | TRBV6-5 | few | TRBD1 | CASSYSGDRGEKLFF | TGTGCCAGCAGTTACTCCGGGGACAGGGGTGAAAAACTGTTTTTT
TRBJ2-5 | TRBV1 | . | . | CTSSQDELAGRETQYF | TGCACCAGCAGCCAAGATGAGCTAGCGGGTAGAGAGACCCAGTACTTC
TRBJ1-1 | TRBV30 | . | . | CAWSVLGGTEAFF | TGTGCCTGGAGTGTACTAGGGGGCACTGAAGCTTTCTTT
TRBJ2-7 | TRBV6-1 | . | . | CASSEDGAGWEEQYF | TGTGCCAGCAGTGAAGACGGCGCGGGTTGGGAAGAGCAGTACTTC
TRBJ2-6 | TRBV9 | . | TRBD1 | CASSPTAGQGIGSGANVLTF | TGTGCCAGCAGCCCCACGGCAGGACAGGGGATTGGCTCTGGGGCCAACGTCCTGACTTTC
TRBJ2-1 | TRBV7-2 | . | TRBD1 | CASSQDRGLEEQFF | TGTGCCAGCAGCCAGGACAGGGGCTTGGAGGAGCAGTTCTTC
TRBJ2-1 | TRBV9 | . | TRBD2 | CASSVGGLAGIHEQFF | TGTGCCAGCAGCGTAGGCGGACTAGCGGGTATCCATGAGCAGTTCTTC
TRBJ2-5 | TRBV6-5 | . | . | CASSTRTETQYF | TGTGCCAGCAGCACGAGAACGGAGACCCAGTACTTC
TRBJ2-6 | TRBV19 | . | . | CASKQVLGANVLTF | TGTGCCAGTAAACAGGTGTTGGGGGCCAACGTCCTGACTTTC
TRBJ2-3 | TRBV9 | . | . | CASSVEAQGTDTQYF | TGTGCCAGCAGCGTAGAGGCACAGGGCACAGATACGCAGTATTTT